This T cell receptor (beta chain) was sequenced during a study of shared clonotypes between healthy human individuals (TCRdb year 2020). With respect to the entire study: The cohort included three men and a couple of women between 18 and 49 years of age. Per donor, three plates each were used for CD4 naive and CD4 memory, two for CD8 naive, and one for CD8 memory. To estimate repertoire size and how much clonotypes are shared between individuals, the study performed deep sequencing of blood TCR repertoires from five healthy adults. To increase sequencing depth and limit assay-specific biases, TCR repertoire library preparation and sequencing were carried out by different laboratories using diverse techniques. Leukapheresis yielded between about 0.94 and 8.9 billion PBMCs per donor. Study-wide conclusions, independent of this receptor: The small number of donors limited the genetic and exposure-history diversity represented. Even with the large sequencing depth, rarefaction of the sorted-subset datasets indicated that sequencing was incomplete. When a handful of donors were compared, the shared fraction of clonotypes was around 4.6% for naive CD4, roughly 3.3% for naive CD8, 2.3% for memory CD4, and 0.35% to 0.4% for memory CD8. Higher generation probabilities were observed for clonotypes shared by all four sorted-subset donors than for non-shared clonotypes. Pairwise subsampling led to the expectation that sequencing depth would affect the degree of clonotype sharing among donors. Naive subsets generally had larger estimated clonotype richness than memory subsets. Sampling was restricted to blood, and TCR repertoires in tissues likely differ from the TCR repertoires found in blood.

From its cysteine to its phenylalanine, the CDR3 spans 12 amino acids. Solely the CDR3 DNA is kept, with 36 bases framed from the first base. The V and J ends are trimmed by 3 bases and 8 bases, leaving 10 bases between them. According to the germline V gene, CDR1 reads SGHAT and CDR2 reads FQNNGV. The donors were healthy, HIV-negative adults who had no recently reported acute infections or vaccinations. Every donor was a Caucasian adult living in Nashville, Tennessee, USA. CD4+ T cells were enriched through magnetic negative selection, after which naive cells were positively selected on CD45RA and the remaining negative fraction served as the memory subset. Blood was collected by leukapheresis, and PBMCs were isolated by Ficoll-Histopaque density gradient centrifugation and then cryopreserved in liquid nitrogen vapor phase. Purity and quantity of every magnetically sorted T cell population were checked by analytical flow cytometry. Genomic DNA was isolated from every sorted fraction and measured by UV absorbance on a Nanodrop 2000c.

TCR CDR3 regions were amplified from genomic DNA by multiplex PCR using the deep immunoSEQ assay. Extracted genomic DNA from each cell subset was distributed evenly across all wells of several immunoSEQ 96-well plates, and each plate was treated as a replicate. Each replicate PCR for sorted subsets received around 200 ng genomic DNA, equal to roughly 30,000 T cell genomes. Purified libraries were quantified with a Qubit 3.0 fluorometer, sized on a Bioanalyzer 2100, and re-quantified with the KAPA Library Quantification kit. Each immunoSEQ 96-well plate was sequenced on its own single-read 150-cycle Illumina NextSeq 550 flow cell. On the authors' methods: The immunoSEQ output contained only junctional sequences without quality scores, so filtering could not match that applied to full-length reads. Sequences were annotated with PyIR, a Python wrapper for IgBLAST v1.9, using IMGT germline references to assign V/J genes and CDR3. Any read was removed if the V/J assignment was weak (E-value above 1e-6), the CDR3 was missing, or the read contained stop codons, out-of-frame junctions, or ambiguous translated residues. A V3J clonotype was defined by an identical inferred V gene, J gene, and CDR3 amino acid sequence. Percentage overlap between repertoires was computed as shared unique clonotypes divided by the size of the smaller repertoire. Richness of each repertoire was evaluated using RTK rarefaction, the Chao1 estimator, and Recon v2.1 estimates of unobserved clonotypes. Generation probabilities were computed with OLGA for all TCRbeta clonotypes obtained by the gDNA method from four donors. The table comes from immuneACCESS by way of TCRdb, which keeps in-frame sequences with V and J called. Part of the clones is missing from these tables; in studies checked, under half for an unresolved V gene and the rest for unknown reasons. The V and J calls and clone size were taken over from that table, and D and trimming were inferred from the DNA. For this sample the table gives around 700,000 clones, of which about two thirds were detected only once. The ten largest account for around 2% of the sample.

As regards this clone: Its antigen is still unknown. No per-base quality is available; no much larger clone lies one base away.

The clonotype comes from a woman aged 25 to 39 in good health. The chain joins TRBV11-2 to TRBJ1-2; the D gene lacks a confident call. Specimen: memory CD4+ T cells sorted from blood. This sample's cell subset or site label indicates: CD45RA-negative fraction. CDR3 loop: CASSFLVGGYTF. The DNA reads as follows: TGTGCCAGCAGCTTCCTAGTTGGAGGCTACACCTTC.